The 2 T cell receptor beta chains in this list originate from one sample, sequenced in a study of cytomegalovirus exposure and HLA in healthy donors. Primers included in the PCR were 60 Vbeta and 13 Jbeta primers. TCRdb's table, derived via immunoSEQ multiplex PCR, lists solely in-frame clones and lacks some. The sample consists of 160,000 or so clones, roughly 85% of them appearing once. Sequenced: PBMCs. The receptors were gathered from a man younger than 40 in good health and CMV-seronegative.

CDR3 nucleotides: TGTGCCATCGGACCGAGGGCTAGCGGGATTTCAGGGGCCTACGAGCAGTACTTC. Translated: CAIGPRASGISGAYEQYF. This sequence joins TRBV10-3 and TRBJ2-7, with 9 nucleotides matching TRBD2. The CDR3 contains 18 residues. Germline CDR1 reads ENHRY; CDR2 reads SYGVKD. The junction had 19 bases not matched to a gene; V was cut back by 8 bases and J by 2 bases.

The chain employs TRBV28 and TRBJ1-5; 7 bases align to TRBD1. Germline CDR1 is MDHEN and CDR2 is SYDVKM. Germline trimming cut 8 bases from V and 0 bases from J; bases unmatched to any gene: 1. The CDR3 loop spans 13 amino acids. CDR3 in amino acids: CASQGDSNQPQHF. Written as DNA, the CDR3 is TGTGCCAGCCAGGGGGATAGCAATCAGCCCCAGCATTTT.